This TCR beta chain derives from a study of cytomegalovirus exposure and HLA in healthy donors. The study's findings and limits: The classifier reportedly diagnosed cytomegalovirus status with high specificity and sensitivity. The study labeled 150 or so TCR beta chains cytomegalovirus-associated. Whilst most TCR sequences proved rare, a subset of public TCRs occurred across many donors.

While the first cohort had 600 to 800 subjects, the donors belonged to the separate validation cohort of roughly 120 subjects. Measured with immunoSEQ multiplex PCR; TCRdb has only the in-frame clones, and not every one. This sample has about 56,000 clones, with about 96% found just once. The CDR3 has 13 residues. Trimming shortened V by 1 base and J by 8 bases, and 9 bases separated the two germline ends. Germline CDR1 is SGHVS and CDR2 is FQNEAQ. Details on this clone: Its antigen is not known.

The rearrangement uses TRBV7-8 and TRBJ1-3; weak D call: TRBD1 (5 bases). The sequence derives from a woman between 18 and 29 years old in good health and CMV-seronegative. Sequencing was done on a sample of PBMCs. CDR3 in amino acids: CASSLGGGHTIYF. CDR3 bases: TGTGCCAGCAGCTTAGGGGGGGGACACACCATATATTTT. Full variable domain (outside the CDR3, taken from reference TRBV7-8 and TRBJ1-3): GAGVSQSPRYKVAKRGQDVALRCDPISGHVSLFWYQQALGQGPEFLTYFQNEAQLDKSGLPSDRFFAERPEGSVSTLKIQRTQQEDSAVYLCASSLGGGHTIYFGEGSWLTVV.